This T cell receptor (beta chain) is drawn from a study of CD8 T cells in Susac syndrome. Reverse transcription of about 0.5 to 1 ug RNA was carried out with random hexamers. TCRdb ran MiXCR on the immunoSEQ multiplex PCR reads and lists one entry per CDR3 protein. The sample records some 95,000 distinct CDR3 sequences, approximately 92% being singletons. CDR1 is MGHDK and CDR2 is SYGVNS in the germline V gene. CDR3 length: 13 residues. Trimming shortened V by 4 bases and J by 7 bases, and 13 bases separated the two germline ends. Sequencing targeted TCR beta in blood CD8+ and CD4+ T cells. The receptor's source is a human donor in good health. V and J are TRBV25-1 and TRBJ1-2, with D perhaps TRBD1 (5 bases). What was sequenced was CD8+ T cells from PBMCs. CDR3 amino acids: CASSATAYRGYTF. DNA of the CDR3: TGTGCCAGCAGTGCGACAGCTTATCGTGGCTACACCTTC.